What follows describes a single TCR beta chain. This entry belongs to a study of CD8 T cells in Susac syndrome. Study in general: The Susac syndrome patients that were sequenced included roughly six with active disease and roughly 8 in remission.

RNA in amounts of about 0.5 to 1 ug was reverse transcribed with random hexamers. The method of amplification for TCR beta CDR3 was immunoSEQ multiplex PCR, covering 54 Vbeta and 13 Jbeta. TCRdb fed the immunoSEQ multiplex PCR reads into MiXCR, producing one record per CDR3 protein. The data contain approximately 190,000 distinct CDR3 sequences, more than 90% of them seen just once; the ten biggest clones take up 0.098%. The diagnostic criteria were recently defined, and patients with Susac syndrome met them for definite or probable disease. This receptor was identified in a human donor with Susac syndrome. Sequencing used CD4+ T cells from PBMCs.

In DNA form, the CDR3 reads TGTGCCTGGAGTCCCTCTCACAGGGGGCCTTACGACGAGCAGTACTTC. It translates to CAWSPSHRGPYDEQYF. The gene calls are TRBV30 and TRBJ2-7; 9 bases match TRBD1. V was pared by 2 bases and J by 5 bases, with 13 bases of the junction left unmatched. Germline CDR1 reads GTSNPN; CDR2 reads SVGIG (reference sequence). This CDR3 spans 16 amino acids. The whole variable domain, filled in from reference TRBV30 and TRBJ2-7, reads SQTIHQWPATLVQPVGSPLSLECTVEGTSNPNLYWYRQAAGRGLQLLFYSVGIGQISSEVPQNLSASRPQDRQFILSSKKLLLSDSGFYLCAWSPSHRGPYDEQYFGPGTRLTVT.